This T cell receptor beta chain was sequenced for a study of resident and recirculating memory T cells in vitiligo listed by TCRdb under 2018. Study-level background: For TCR beta sequencing, each of a few stable vitiligo patients provided PBMCs and epidermis from shave biopsies taken at two lesional sites and two nonlesional sites. Samples were homogenized without cell sorting just before genomic DNA extraction with the Qiagen DNeasy Blood & Tissue Kit. The human TCR beta sequencing was designed to test whether specific clones found in lesional vitiligo skin differed from the clones found in nonlesional skin and in blood.

What the study reported, not specific to this receptor: Mechanistic studies in the future are needed to assess how much the detected T cell clones and the human Trm pools versus Tcm pools each contribute. TCR sequences were not found to be conserved across biopsy sites or patients, suggesting that different lesions are infiltrated by different T cell clones, a pattern described as private specificity. Even within a single patient, overlap and correlation analysis found no significant repertoire overlap between any biopsies apart from each lesion compared with itself. No unique dominant TCR clone was detected, and variation in clonality was observed among vitiligo lesions.

Vitiligo counted as stable when lesions had not changed during the previous 6 months. For classification as stable, the absence of confetti depigmentation, a clinical sign of active vitiligo, was additionally required. Patients who had been treated within the previous three months were excluded. PBMCs were isolated from heparinized blood by Ficoll density gradient centrifugation and then flash-frozen. As concerns this clone: Its antigen has not been determined. No quality values exist for individual bases; no much larger clone is one base distant.

The immunoSEQ hsTCRB kit was used to amplify TCR beta chains from genomic DNA. The immunoSEQ service ran the sequencing of the TCR beta libraries on an Illumina MiSeq instrument. The paper's processing steps were these. The immunoSEQ Analyzer was used to analyze the repertoire data. This immuneACCESS table, as held by TCRdb, lists in-frame sequences with V and J called but not all clones. Of the missing ones, under half trace to an unresolved V gene in checked studies; the others have no known cause. V, J and clone size were drawn from that table, and D and trimming were deduced from the DNA. For this sample there are about 76,000 clones; about 91% appear just once. About 5.5% of the sample lies in the top ten. Counted from cysteine to phenylalanine, this CDR3 has 15 amino acids. Kept here is only the CDR3 DNA, which spans 45 bases and is read in frame from base 1. Via the germline V gene, CDR1 is MDHEN and CDR2 SYDVKM. Between the V and J ends, shortened by 5 bases and 2 bases respectively, the junction contains 15 bases.

This sequence uses TRBV28 and TRBJ2-5; a weak D assignment points to TRBD2 (5 bases agree). Sequences were obtained from blood. The receptor's source is a male donor with vitiligo. This receptor has the CDR3 CASSPTGWEQETQYF. The sequence in DNA is TGTGCCAGCAGTCCCACCGGCTGGGAGCAAGAGACCCAGTACTTC.